This T cell receptor beta chain was sequenced in a study of shared clonotypes between healthy human individuals. This CDR3 is 16 amino acids long. V shed 0 bases and J 4 bases; nucleotides not matched to a gene: 4. The germline V gene has CDR1 MNHNS and CDR2 SASEGT. The protocol was immunoSEQ multiplex PCR, while the TCRdb copy is restricted to in-frame clones and leaves out a portion. In the table there are about 800,000 clones, 96% of which are singletons. Naivety among CD8 cells was defined by CD45RO negativity and positive CCR7 selection, thereby excluding terminally differentiated effector memory CD45RA+ cells.

V gene TRBV6-1 combines with J gene TRBJ2-7; 12 bases line up with TRBD1. The clonotype originates from a man younger than 40 in good health. Sequencing was carried out using naive CD8+ T cells sorted from blood. The CDR3 loop is CASSEARDRGRYEQYF. Written as DNA, the CDR3 is TGTGCCAGCAGTGAAGCGAGGGACAGGGGGCGGTACGAGCAGTACTTC.